This T cell receptor (beta chain) originates from a study of blood T cell repertoires in COVID-19 (dated by TCRdb to 2018 to 2020). For context, the study as a whole: Collaborator samples came from the United States, Italy and Spain and covered acute and convalescent phases of COVID-19. Samples were obtained from the ongoing ImmuneRACE study (first 160 participants) and from some 1,300 subjects provided by 6 global collaborators. HLA class I and class II types, where available, came from metadata supplied by the sample provider rather than from assay-based typing. The material from the prospective study consisted of cDNA or gDNA derived from T cells, B-cell-depleted T cells, or PBMCs. Nearly every sample came with metadata listing a de-identified subject ID, COVID-19 status, age in years and sex. The repertoires were released in a freely available public database meant as a resource for research on the immune response to SARS-CoV-2. The dataset comprised deeply sampled blood TCRbeta repertoires from subjects exposed to, actively infected with, or recovered from COVID-19.

The paper's findings and limits, for the study overall: The amount of clinical and demographic metadata varied by source and participant and was provided uncurated.

Cut back by 0 bases and 7 bases, the V and J ends lie 7 bases apart. Reading from cysteine to phenylalanine, the CDR3 counts 14 amino acids. Here the CDR3 DNA is all that survives: 42 bases in frame from base 1. From the germline V gene, CDR1 is MGHRA and CDR2 is YSYEKL. In the prospective study, participants were roughly 18 to 100 years old, resided in fewer than 25 geographic areas of the United States, and were enrolled through a virtual design. In the prospective study, cohorts were assigned on the basis of participant-reported clinical history obtained from a screening survey and a study questionnaire. Mobile phlebotomists in the prospective study collected whole blood, serum and a nasopharyngeal or oropharyngeal swab from every participant. Over a roughly 2-month period, participants in the prospective study had the option of providing additional blood draws and questionnaires. Before DNA extraction, blood samples from the prospective study were shipped at room temperature or frozen.

A note on this clone: No antigen is known for it. No qualities accompany the bases; no much larger clone lies one base away.

The immunoSEQ Assay, a bias-controlled multiplex PCR, was used to amplify TCRbeta CDR3 regions from genomic DNA. The authors' analysis ran thus. Nucleated cell counts per sample were estimated from amplification of reference gene primers within the assay. To quantify the absolute abundance of each unique TCRbeta CDR3 rearrangement, sequence reads were collapsed and filtered. For each sample, productive Simpson clonality was calculated as the square root of Simpson's diversity index across productive rearrangements. This immuneACCESS table, as held by TCRdb, lists in-frame sequences with V and J called but not all clones. Of the missing ones, under half trace to an unresolved V gene in checked studies; the others have no known cause. D and trimming were read from the DNA, whereas the V and J calls and clone size are those reported in that table. This sample has more than 200,000 clones in its table, and roughly nine tenths of those were observed once. Less than 4% of the sample is held by the ten biggest clonotypes.

This TCR was recovered from a woman in her twenties or thirties with acute COVID-19. The chain couples TRBV4-1 to TRBJ1-6; the D gene is not confidently resolved. Sequencing was carried out using PBMCs or T cells enriched from blood (not recorded which). For the CDR3, the sequence is CASSQEAGNSPLHF. In nucleotide form, the sequence is TGCGCCAGCAGCCAAGAAGCGGGAAATTCACCCCTCCACTTT.